The entry below describes one T cell receptor beta chain. The sample originates from a study of blood T cell repertoires in COVID-19. Some clones are missing from TCRdb's copy, which holds only in-frame ones; the method was immunoSEQ multiplex PCR. The sample comprises fewer than 350,000 clones, approximately 86% of which are singletons, and approximately 8.2% rests with the top ten. Trimming cost V 4 bases and J 5 bases; bases outside gene matches: 9. Germline CDR1 and CDR2: KGHSH and LQKENI. This CDR3 region has 16 residues. The V and J genes are TRBV18 and TRBJ1-2; 11 positions match TRBD1. Sequencing was done on a sample of peripheral blood. This clonotype was obtained from a man aged 35-49 years with active or convalescent COVID-19. Written as DNA, the CDR3 is TGTGCCAGCTCACAGCGGACAGGGGGCGCGGAATATGGCTACACCTTC. Its translation is CASSQRTGGAEYGYTF.